This T cell receptor beta chain was sequenced in a study of cytomegalovirus exposure and HLA in healthy donors. Overall study results and limits: One later analysis reportedly identified an Asian-associated ancestry cluster that showed fewer N-insertions than the approximately 700-donor mean.

CDR1 and CDR2 from the germline V gene are LNHDA and SQIVND (reference sequence). Trimming removed 8 bases from V and 5 bases from J; junction bases left unmatched: 8. CDR3 length: 16 residues. PCR amplification relied on 60 Vbeta primers (plus 13 Jbeta primers). Data came from immunoSEQ multiplex PCR; TCRdb stores just in-frame clones and leaves some out. The sample has about 300,000 clones, roughly 90% seen once. A word on this clone: Antigen: not known.

The sample was PBMCs. The chain has TRBV19 and TRBJ2-1; 14 nucleotides align to TRBD2. The sequence was collected from a man between 40 and 49 years old in good health and CMV-seropositive. This chain's CDR3 is CASGGLAGGVNNEQFF. The CDR3 region has the DNA TGTGCCAGTGGAGGACTAGCGGGAGGAGTGAACAATGAGCAGTTCTTC.